The rows below give T cell receptor beta chains drawn from one sample of a study of T-cell memory formation after mild COVID-19. Via MiXCR, TCRdb re-called the 5' RACE reads, giving one row per CDR3 protein. The table includes about 360,000 distinct CDR3 sequences, approximately 15% detected once. Sequencing input: PBMCs or a T cell subset sorted from them (not recorded which). Receptor source: a man aged 18 to 30 who had mild COVID-19 (a few samples of this study predate the infection). Cell type and time point are not known. CDR3s include the opening cysteine and the closing phenylalanine or tryptophan. Each record gives: V gene, CDR3 length, clone size, J gene, D gene, CDR3 protein, CDR3 DNA. A D gene is named only where the DNA matches it firmly. Part of the rows lack a size; the others show once, few, many or a class for expanded clones.

>TRBV9|15|few|TRBJ2-1|TRBD2
CASSVAGTSYNEQFF
TGTGCCAGCAGCGTAGCTGGGACTAGCTATAATGAGCAGTTCTTC
>TRBV20-1|13|many|TRBJ1-2|.
CSARTRDNYGYTF
TGCAGTGCTAGGACACGGGACAACTATGGCTACACCTTC
>TRBV4-1|15|.|TRBJ2-1|.
CASSQSFGSYNEQFF
TGCGCCAGCAGCCAATCCTTCGGTAGCTACAATGAGCAGTTCTTC
>TRBV20-1|18|few|TRBJ2-2|.
CSARDRGDSKGGTGELFF
TGCAGTGCTAGAGATCGGGGTGACTCCAAAGGCGGCACCGGGGAGCTGTTTTTT
>TRBV5-1|14|many|TRBJ2-7|.
CASSLGQGYYEQYF
TGCGCCAGCAGCTTGGGTCAGGGATACTACGAGCAGTACTTC
>TRBV2|15|.|TRBJ1-2|TRBD1
CASSVTGQETYGYTF
TGTGCCAGCAGTGTCACGGGACAGGAGACTTATGGCTACACCTTC
>TRBV4-1|16|few|TRBJ2-3|.
CASSQDRGPLTDTQYF
TGCGCCAGCAGCCAAGATCGCGGGCCTCTCACAGATACGCAGTATTTT
>TRBV29-1|11|few|TRBJ2-7|.
CSGLVLGEQYF
TGCAGCGGACTCGTACTGGGCGAGCAGTACTTC
>TRBV19|16|few|TRBJ2-2|.
CASSSSWGANTGELFF
TGTGCCAGTAGTTCCTCCTGGGGCGCGAACACCGGGGAGCTGTTTTTT
>TRBV12-3/TRBV12-4|13|many|TRBJ1-1|.
CASSFSAGYTAFF
TGTGCCAGCAGTTTTTCGGCAGGTTATACAGCTTTCTTT
>TRBV7-6|16|.|TRBJ1-3|.
CASSLGFSSSGNTIYF
TGTGCCAGCAGCTTAGGGTTTTCGAGCTCTGGAAACACCATATATTTT
>TRBV3-1|13|.|TRBJ1-6|.
CASSQYRRSPLHF
TGTGCCAGCAGCCAATATCGGAGATCACCCCTCCACTTT
>TRBV6-5|13|.|TRBJ2-3|.
CASKPNSGSTQYF
TGTGCCAGCAAACCGAACTCGGGTTCTACGCAGTATTTT
>TRBV7-8|13|.|TRBJ1-1|.
CASSLGFGAEAFF
TGTGCCAGCAGCTTAGGTTTCGGGGCTGAAGCTTTCTTT
>TRBV5-1|15|.|TRBJ1-3|.
CASSLMGISGNTIYF
TGCGCCAGCAGCTTGATGGGTATCTCTGGAAACACCATATATTTT
>TRBV5-5|12|few|TRBJ1-5|.
CASSFGIQPQHF
TGTGCCAGCAGCTTTGGAATCCAGCCCCAGCATTTT